This TCR beta chain was captured by sequencing in a study of blood T cell repertoires in COVID-19. At the level of the study: COVID-19 samples from acute and convalescent phases originated in the United States, Italy and Spain. Sources were T cells, B-cell-depleted T cells, or PBMCs; the material itself was cDNA or gDNA.

Source study methods: For nucleated cells, counts were estimated from reference gene primer amplification. This table comes from immunoSEQ multiplex PCR, and its TCRdb copy is limited to in-frame clones, with some not included. Clone size and V and J calls were adopted from that table, with D and trimming inferred from the DNA. The sample records 150,000 or so clones, 82% being singletons. One Seattle source followed patients from active infection through their disease course. V lost 4 bases to trimming and J lost 3 bases, with 10 bases between them. CDR3 size: 13 residues. Germline V gene data show CDR1 as MDHEN and CDR2 as SYDVKM.

Sequenced material: peripheral blood. V usage is TRBV28 and J usage is TRBJ2-7; D remains unclear. The clonotype was recovered from a woman in her forties with COVID-19, enrolled during active disease. CDR3 sequence (DNA): TGTGCCAGCAGTTCCATCGAGCGCTACGAGCAGTACTTC. It specifies CASSSIERYEQYF.